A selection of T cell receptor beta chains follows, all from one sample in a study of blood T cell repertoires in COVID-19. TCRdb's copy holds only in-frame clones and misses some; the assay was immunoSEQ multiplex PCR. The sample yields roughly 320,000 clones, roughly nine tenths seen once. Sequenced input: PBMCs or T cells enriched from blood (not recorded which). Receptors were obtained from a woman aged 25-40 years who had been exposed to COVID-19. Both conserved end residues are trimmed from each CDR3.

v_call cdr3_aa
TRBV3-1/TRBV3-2 ASSPGQLDHNSPLH
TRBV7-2 ASSSGIRDTQY
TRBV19 ATQDRPDSTDTQY
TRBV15 ATSRTGERAYNEQF
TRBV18 ASSPRQGLDGYT
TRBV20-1 SASRGWLGSPLH
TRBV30 AWTFGGGLGTEAF
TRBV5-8 ASTGSSYNSPLH
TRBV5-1 ASSEVNLDGYT
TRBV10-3 AISSKSRDSFYGYT
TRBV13 ASSSSPGAPSYEQY
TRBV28 ASSLPRTGALTGELF
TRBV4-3 ASSQDPPNKPLH
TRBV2 ASIPGTGSEKLF
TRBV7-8 ASSKRLGGQGGYT
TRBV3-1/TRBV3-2 ASSQAGRGTEAF
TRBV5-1 ASSLVPVTDTQY
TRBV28 ASSTVGRGVGEAF
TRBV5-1 ASSRGGQETQY
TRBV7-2 ASSSLRLTGTQY
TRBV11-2 ASSLAQGGDRARSAF
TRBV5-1 ASSFTESNYGYT
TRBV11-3 ASSLEAGADTQY
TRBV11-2 ATRGLNSGNTIY
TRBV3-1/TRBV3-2 ASSSGWRGYNEQF
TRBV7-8 ASSPKRWTGGREQF
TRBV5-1 ASSAGTSGRTGELF
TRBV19 ASSLRDFNQPQH
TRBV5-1 ASSLGSGQYSPLH
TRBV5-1 ASSLGTSGGAWNEQF
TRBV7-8 ASAYGGGTDTQY
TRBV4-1 ASSQVSVGTAHQPQH
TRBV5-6 ASSFWSVRGGYT
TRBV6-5 ASSLIPGQGTEAF
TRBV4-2 ASSQDIGVNTEAF
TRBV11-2 ASSLDLKGDYGYT
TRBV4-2 ASSQEYMGGTYGYT
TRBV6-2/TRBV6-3 ASSTLTGWAQY
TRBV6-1 ASSDPAGKAIYEQY
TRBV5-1 ASSLSGGGYGYT
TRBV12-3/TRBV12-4 ASSFVVNTEAF
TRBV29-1 SVEGTGDGTIY
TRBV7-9 ASSPGGGQNTQY
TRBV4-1 ASSQDPLRVREAF
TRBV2 ASSVRTSGGLGEQF
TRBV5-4 ASSPGGGVGNTIY
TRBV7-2 ASREQGDYGYT
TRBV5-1 ASSFLETGNTEAF
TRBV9 ASSVGGEGADTQY
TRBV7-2 ASSLGGQGNQPQH
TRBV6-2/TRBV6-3 ASSPGDLVQPQH
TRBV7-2 ASSFGGGHQETQY
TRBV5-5 ASSPPGGGNTEAF
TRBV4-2 ASSQDFRQADTQY